This entry concerns a single T cell receptor beta chain. Its antigen is still unknown. These data belong to a study of PD-1 blockade in classical Hodgkin lymphoma. The wider study: The patients were dosed with nivolumab 3 mg/kg, infused intravenously every 2 weeks.

Findings and limits, study-wide: Some patients began nivolumab under 1 year after ASCT. These patients were excluded from later analyses. Diversity similar to that of newly diagnosed patients was seen at baseline in complete responders. CD4+ TCR diversity climbed significantly by C4D1, unlike CD8+ TCR diversity.

From germline, CDR1 is MDHEN and CDR2 SYDVKM. The CDR3 runs 16 residues. V was pared by 3 bases and J by 1 base, with 6 bases of the junction left unmatched. Clones were read by immunoSEQ multiplex PCR, and TCRdb kept only the in-frame ones, dropping some. The data show about 100,000 clones, roughly nine tenths seen once. All patients relapsed after autologous stem cell transplantation, and brentuximab vedotin exposure varied. The J gene is TRBJ1-3, the V gene TRBV28; 7 bases map to TRBD1. The clonotype was recovered from a human donor with classical Hodgkin lymphoma. The starting material was peripheral blood mononuclear cells (PBMCs), obtained before the second cycle of nivolumab. The chain's CDR3 is CASSLGTAGSGNTIYF. The CDR3 bases are TGTGCCAGCAGTTTGGGGACAGCCGGATCTGGAAACACCATATATTTT.